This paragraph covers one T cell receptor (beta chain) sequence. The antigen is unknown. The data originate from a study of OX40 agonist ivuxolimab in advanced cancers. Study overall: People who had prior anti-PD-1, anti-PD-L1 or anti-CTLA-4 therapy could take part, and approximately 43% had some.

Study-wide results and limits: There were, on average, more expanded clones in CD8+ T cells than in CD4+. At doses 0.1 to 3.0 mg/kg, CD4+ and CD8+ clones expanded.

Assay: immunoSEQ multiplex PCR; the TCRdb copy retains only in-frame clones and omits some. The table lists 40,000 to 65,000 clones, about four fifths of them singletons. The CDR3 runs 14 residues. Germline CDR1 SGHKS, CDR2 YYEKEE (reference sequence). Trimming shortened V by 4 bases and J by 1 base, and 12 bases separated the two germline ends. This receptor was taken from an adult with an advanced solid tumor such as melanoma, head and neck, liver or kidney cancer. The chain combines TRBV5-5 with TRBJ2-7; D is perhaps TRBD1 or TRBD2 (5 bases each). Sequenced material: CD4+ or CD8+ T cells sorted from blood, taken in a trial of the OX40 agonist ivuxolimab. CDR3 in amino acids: CASSSGDGSYEQYF. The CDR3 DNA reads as TGTGCCAGCAGCAGTGGGGACGGTTCCTACGAGCAGTACTTC.